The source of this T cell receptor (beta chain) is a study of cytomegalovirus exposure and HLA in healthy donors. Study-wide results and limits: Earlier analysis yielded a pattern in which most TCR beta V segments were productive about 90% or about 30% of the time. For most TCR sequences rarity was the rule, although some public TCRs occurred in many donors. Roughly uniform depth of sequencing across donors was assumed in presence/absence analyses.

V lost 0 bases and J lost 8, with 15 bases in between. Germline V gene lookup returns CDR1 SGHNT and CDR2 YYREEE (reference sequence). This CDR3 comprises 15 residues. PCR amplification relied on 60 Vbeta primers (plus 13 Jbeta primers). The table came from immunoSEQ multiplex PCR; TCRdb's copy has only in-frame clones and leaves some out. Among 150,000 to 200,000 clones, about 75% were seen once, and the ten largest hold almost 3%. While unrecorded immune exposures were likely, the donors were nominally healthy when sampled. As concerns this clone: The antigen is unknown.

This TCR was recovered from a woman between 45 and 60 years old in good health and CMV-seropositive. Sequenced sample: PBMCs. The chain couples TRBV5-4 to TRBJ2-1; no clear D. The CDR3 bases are TGTGCCAGCAGCTTGGGACCAATCGTGGGCGATGAGCAGTTCTTC. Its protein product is CASSLGPIVGDEQFF.